The 30 T cell receptor beta chains reported below all come from one sample, sequenced in a study of cytomegalovirus exposure and HLA in healthy donors. In the PCR, 60 Vbeta and 13 Jbeta primers were used. Assay used: immunoSEQ multiplex PCR; TCRdb lists only in-frame clones, some missing. The sample consists of around 100,000 clones, 75% to 80% of them appearing once. The specimen sequenced was PBMCs. Receptors were obtained from a man aged 55 to 70 in good health and CMV-seropositive.

The V call is TRBV6-1, the J call TRBJ1-4, with 9 nucleotides matching TRBD1. The CDR3 is 14 amino acids. The V and J ends lost 5 bases and 7 bases, in that order; junction bases with no gene match: 5. Germline V gives CDR1 MNHNS, CDR2 SASEGT. CDR3 protein: CASSRGTGSEKLFF. The CDR3 nucleotides are TGTGCCAGCAGTCGCGGGACAGGGAGTGAAAAACTGTTTTTT.

Note on this clone: Other DNA sequences from this sample encode an identical CDR3 as well. V gene TRBV29-1 combines with J gene TRBJ2-7; 7 positions match TRBD1. Germline loops: CDR1 SQVTM, CDR2 ANQGSEA. The CDR3 is 12 residues long. The ends lost 4 bases at V and 2 bases at J; junction bases unmatched: 2. CDR3 amino acids: CSVGTGPYEQYF. CDR3 DNA: TGCAGCGTTGGGACAGGCCCCTACGAGCAGTACTTC.

This clone has at least ten counts. The gene calls are TRBV27 and TRBJ2-7; 9 nucleotides agree with TRBD1. V was pared by 6 bases and J by 6 bases, with 12 bases of the junction left unmatched. CDR3 length: 15 residues. CDR1 and CDR2 (germline): MNHEY, SMNVEV (reference sequence). CDR3 amino acids: CASSPIDRGGVEQYF. The CDR3, as DNA: TGTGCCAGCAGCCCAATCGACAGGGGGGGCGTCGAGCAGTACTTC.

The chain joins TRBV19 to TRBJ1-5; 8 positions agree with TRBD1. J was trimmed by 5 bases and V by 5 bases; bases with no gene match: 11. The CDR3 totals 16 residues. CDR1 LNHDA and CDR2 SQIVND come from the germline V gene (reference sequence). CDR3 in DNA: TGTGCCAGTAGTGACAGGGGACGCCGAGGGCATCAGCCCCAGCATTTT. Protein: CASSDRGRRGHQPQHF.

The chain links TRBV11-2 to TRBJ1-1; D gene unclear. In germline, CDR1 is SGHAT, CDR2 FQNNGV. V gave up 5 bases and J gave up 1 base, with 5 bases separating them. The CDR3 totals 12 residues. The CDR3 loop reads CASSRGNTEAFF. Here the CDR3 DNA reads TGTGCCAGCAGCCGAGGGAACACTGAAGCTTTCTTT.

J is TRBJ2-5 and V is TRBV4-3; a possible D gene is TRBD2 (5 bases). Trimming cost V 5 bases and J 0 bases, with 13 bases left between them. Germline CDR1 LGHNA, CDR2 YSLEER. The CDR3 covers 15 residues. CDR3 nucleotides: TGCGCCAGCAGCGTCAGCGGAGCGTACCAAGAGACCCAGTACTTC. It encodes CASSVSGAYQETQYF.

CDR3 bases: TGTGCCAGTAATCAGGGGAACACTGAAGCTTTCTTT. Translated, it gives CASNQGNTEAFF. The V and J genes are TRBV19 and TRBJ1-1; TRBD1 is a possible D gene (5 bases). With 7 bases removed from V and 1 base from J, the gap between germline ends came to 7 bases. The CDR3 sequence is 12 residues long. From germline, CDR1 is LNHDA and CDR2 SQIVND (reference sequence).

V is TRBV9 and J is TRBJ1-6, with D possibly TRBD1 on 6 matching bases. Germline V lookup: CDR1 SGDLS, CDR2 YYNGEE. There are 18 residues in the CDR3. Trimming cost V 3 bases and J 0 bases, with 16 bases left between them. CDR3 sequence reads: CASSAPDSLSSYNSPLHF. The CDR3 DNA reads TGTGCCAGCAGCGCTCCGGACAGTCTTAGCTCCTATAATTCACCCCTCCACTTT.

This clone was counted ten times or more. This chain joins TRBV4-1 and TRBJ2-2, with a tentative D call TRBD1 (6 bases). Trimming left V 3 bases short and J 7 bases short, with 15 bases between. Germline CDR1 and CDR2: MGHRA and YSYEKL. CDR3 length equals 15 residues. Here the CDR3 DNA reads TGCGCCAGCAGCCAGCCCCTCAGGGGTCGCGGGGAGCTGTTTTTT. Translated: CASSQPLRGRGELFF.

The chain carries TRBV9 and TRBJ1-1; tentatively, D is TRBD1 (5 bases). The length of the CDR3 is 12 residues. CDR1 SGDLS and CDR2 YYNGEE come from the germline V gene. Trimming removed 3 bases from V and 3 bases from J, with 6 bases in between. The CDR3 protein is CASSGGDTEAFF. CDR3 DNA sequence: TGTGCCAGCAGCGGGGGGGACACTGAAGCTTTCTTT.

V and J are TRBV5-5 and TRBJ1-4; D not resolved. The CDR3 totals 15 residues. Deletions cut 3 bases from V and 5 bases from J, with 14 bases between. Germline lookup yields CDR1 SGHKS and CDR2 YYEKEE (reference sequence). CDR3 coding DNA: TGTGCCAGCAGCTGGGAACCGGGGAGAAATGAAAAACTGTTTTTT. As protein: CASSWEPGRNEKLFF. The whole variable domain, remainder taken from reference TRBV5-5 and TRBJ1-4, is DAGVTQSPTHLIKTRGQQVTLRCSPISGHKSVSWYQQVLGQGPQFIFQYYEKEERGRGNFPDRFSARQFPNYSSELNVNALLLGDSALYLCASSWEPGRNEKLFFGSGTQLSVL.

V is TRBV19 and J is TRBJ1-2; D call uncertain. Trimming pared 10 bases from V and 6 bases from J, leaving 6 bases between. CDR3 length: 9 residues. Germline V gene lookup returns CDR1 LNHDA and CDR2 SQIVND (reference sequence). The CDR3 here is CATSDGYTF. The CDR3 nucleotides are TGTGCCACCTCAGATGGCTACACCTTC.

V gene TRBV5-4 combines with J gene TRBJ1-2, with D unresolved. Looked up from germline, CDR1 is SGHNT and CDR2 is YYREEE (reference sequence). The CDR3 contains 13 residues. Trimming cost V 4 bases and J 8 bases, with 15 bases left between them. CDR3 in DNA: TGTGCCAGCAGCCGGGATCCCCCAAGGGGCTACACCTTC. Protein: CASSRDPPRGYTF.

The V call is TRBV28, the J call TRBJ2-7, with 7 bases fitting TRBD1. This CDR3 has 13 amino acids. V lost 5 bases, J lost 3 bases, and 4 bases stayed unmatched. The germline gives CDR1 MDHEN, CDR2 SYDVKM. The CDR3 DNA sequence: TGTGCCAGCAGTGCCGGGACAGTCTACGAGCAGTACTTC. Translated, it gives CASSAGTVYEQYF. Filled out from reference TRBV28 and TRBJ2-7, the complete variable domain reads DVKVTQSSRYLVKRTGEKVFLECVQDMDHENMFWYRQDPGLGLRLIYFSYDVKMKEKGDIPEGYSVSREKKERFSLILESASTNQTSMYLCASSAGTVYEQYFGPGTRLTVT.

This clone was seen only a few times. The gene calls are TRBV18 and TRBJ1-1, with 9 bases that match TRBD1. The CDR3 totals 13 residues. Germline-derived CDR1 and CDR2 are KGHSH and LQKENI. The junction had 5 bases not matched to a gene; V was cut back by 6 bases and J by 6 bases. CDR3 nucleotides: TGTGCCAGCTCCCGGGACAGGGCAGCTGAAGCTTTCTTT. Encoded protein: CASSRDRAAEAFF. The variable domain in full, with the rest retrieved from reference TRBV18 and TRBJ1-1, is NAGVMQNPRHLVRRRGQEARLRCSPMKGHSHVYWYRQLPEEGLKFMVYLQKENIIDESGMPKERFSAEFPKEGPSILRIQQVVRGDSAAYFCASSRDRAAEAFFGQGTRLTVV.

This chain joins TRBV9 and TRBJ2-7; D is undetermined. Trimming left V 0 bases short and J 0 bases short, with 7 bases between. The CDR3 has 14 amino acids. CDR1 SGDLS and CDR2 YYNGEE come from the germline V gene. The CDR3 DNA is TGTGCCAGCAGCGTAGGCGGCAGCTCCTACGAGCAGTACTTC. Encoded protein: CASSVGGSSYEQYF.

The chain uses TRBV5-4 and TRBJ2-1, with 7 nucleotides matching TRBD2. Germline V gene sequence: CDR1 SGHNT, CDR2 YYREEE (reference sequence). V trimming: 3 bases; J trimming: 0 bases; junction bases outside the gene matches: 6. This CDR3 has 16 amino acids. CDR3 protein: CASSSGGSSSYNEQFF. The CDR3 region has the DNA TGTGCCAGCAGCTCCGGGGGGTCGAGCTCCTACAATGAGCAGTTCTTC.

V is TRBV9 and J is TRBJ1-3; D call uncertain. There are 15 residues in the CDR3. V was clipped by 0 bases and J by 0 bases, with 7 bases between them. CDR1 SGDLS and CDR2 YYNGEE come from the germline V gene. The CDR3 nucleotides read TGTGCCAGCAGCGTAGGCCCAGTCTCTGGAAACACCATATATTTT. This gives the protein CASSVGPVSGNTIYF.

V and J are TRBV6-1 and TRBJ1-1; 10 bases are shared with TRBD1. Trimming at V came to 7 bases and at J to 5 bases, leaving 7 bases not matched to a gene. The CDR3 runs 14 residues. Germline CDR1 MNHNS, CDR2 SASEGT. Written as DNA, the CDR3 is TGTGCCAGCACCCGACAGGGGGCGCATACTGAAGCTTTCTTT. Translation gives CASTRQGAHTEAFF.

The rearrangement uses TRBV27 and TRBJ1-2; a possible D gene is TRBD1 (6 bases). V lost 3 bases, J lost 8 bases, and 19 bases lay in between. This CDR3 comprises 15 residues. Looked up from germline, CDR1 is MNHEY and CDR2 is SMNVEV (reference sequence). CDR3 protein: CASSLVPDRMGGYTF. In DNA form, the CDR3 reads TGTGCCAGCAGTTTGGTCCCCGACAGGATGGGCGGCTACACCTTC.

The gene calls are TRBV6-1 and TRBJ1-6; a possible D gene is TRBD1 (6 bases). The germline CDR1 and CDR2 sequences are MNHNS and SASEGT. The V end was cut by 3 bases, the J end by 11 bases, with 17 bases between. The CDR3 is made up of 15 amino acids. CDR3 sequence reads: CASSDLTGVYAPLHF. In DNA, the CDR3 is TGTGCCAGCAGTGACTTGACAGGAGTATATGCACCCCTCCACTTT.

The rearrangement joins TRBV18 to TRBJ1-4; TRBD1 aligns across 7 bases. Germline CDR1 is KGHSH and CDR2 is LQKENI. V gave up 3 bases and J gave up 7 bases; unmatched junction bases: 5. There are 14 residues in the CDR3. CDR3 DNA: TGTGCCAGCTCACCGTATGACAGGGCTGAAAAACTGTTTTTT. Amino acid sequence: CASSPYDRAEKLFF. The whole variable domain, filled in from reference TRBV18 and TRBJ1-4, reads NAGVMQNPRHLVRRRGQEARLRCSPMKGHSHVYWYRQLPEEGLKFMVYLQKENIIDESGMPKERFSAEFPKEGPSILRIQQVVRGDSAAYFCASSPYDRAEKLFFGSGTQLSVL.

The chain has TRBV19 and TRBJ1-5; a possible D gene is TRBD1 (5 bases). The CDR3 sequence is 15 residues long. Trimming stripped 10 bases from V and 7 bases from J, with 23 bases between. Germline assignment: CDR1 LNHDA and CDR2 SQIVND (reference sequence). CDR3 nucleotide sequence: TGTGCCAACCACCTCAGGGTGGGTGAGATGCAGCCCCAGCATTTT. It encodes CANHLRVGEMQPQHF.

This clone has a handful of counts. The rearrangement joins TRBV7-9 to TRBJ2-7, with TRBD1 identical over 7 bases. Germline trimming cut 6 bases from V and 3 bases from J; bases unmatched to any gene: 20. This CDR3 is 18 amino acids long. Looked up from germline, CDR1 is SEHNR and CDR2 is FQNEAQ (reference sequence). CDR3 DNA: TGTGCCAGCAGTTTCAGCAACAGACAGGGCACCTTAAGCTACGAGCAGTACTTC. This codes for CASSFSNRQGTLSYEQYF.

In this sample, this clone turned up a few times. The chain recombines TRBV9 with TRBJ2-7; possibly TRBD2 for D (6 bases). V gave up 4 bases and J gave up 1 base, with 18 bases separating them. Looked up from germline, CDR1 is SGDLS and CDR2 is YYNGEE. CDR3 length equals 16 residues. The CDR3 here is CASSPRPFGGSYEQYF. The CDR3, as DNA: TGTGCCAGCAGCCCCCGCCCATTCGGGGGATCCTACGAGCAGTACTTC. The full variable domain, its missing parts supplied by reference TRBV9 and TRBJ2-7, is DSGVTQTPKHLITATGQRVTLRCSPRSGDLSVYWYQQSLDQGLQFLIQYYNGEERAKGNILERFSAQQFPDLHSELNLSSLELGDSALYFCASSPRPFGGSYEQYFGPGTRLTVT.

The J gene is TRBJ1-1, the V gene TRBV28; D is possibly TRBD1 (5 bases). The V gene lost 9 bases and the J gene lost 10 bases, with 18 bases spanning the gap. The CDR3 loop spans 12 amino acids. Germline-derived CDR1 and CDR2 are MDHEN and SYDVKM. The DNA of the CDR3 is TGTGCCAGTGGGGCCCAGGGAATGGGAGCTTTCTTT. It encodes CASGAQGMGAFF. Combining the CDR3 with reference TRBV28 and TRBJ1-1 gives the whole variable domain DVKVTQSSRYLVKRTGEKVFLECVQDMDHENMFWYRQDPGLGLRLIYFSYDVKMKEKGDIPEGYSVSREKKERFSLILESASTNQTSMYLCASGAQGMGAFFGQGTRLTVV.

The rearrangement uses TRBV28 and TRBJ1-6; D is possibly TRBD1 (6 bases). Germline V gene sequence: CDR1 MDHEN, CDR2 SYDVKM. The V end lost 8 bases, the J end lost 14 bases, and 22 bases lay between the germline ends. This CDR3 is 14 amino acids long. In DNA form, the CDR3 reads TGTGCCAGCGGGGGGGGGCAGCCCGGTATCTCCCTCCACTTT. This gives the protein CASGGGQPGISLHF.

This clone was detected only once. The same CDR3 is also encoded by other DNA sequences in this sample. V gene TRBV19 combines with J gene TRBJ2-5, with 9 nucleotides matching TRBD1. Losses at the gene ends were 5 bases for V and 3 bases for J; bases not matched to a gene: 7. Germline assignment: CDR1 LNHDA and CDR2 SQIVND (reference sequence). The CDR3 totals 15 residues. This chain's CDR3 is CASSVTGTGKETQYF. The CDR3 region has the DNA TGTGCCAGTAGTGTAACCGGGACAGGGAAAGAGACCCAGTACTTC.

The chain recombines TRBV5-4 with TRBJ2-3; TRBD1 aligns across 9 bases. Germline trimming cut 4 bases from V and 9 bases from J; bases unmatched to any gene: 9. The CDR3 runs 14 residues. The germline V gene has CDR1 SGHNT and CDR2 YYREEE (reference sequence). The DNA for the CDR3 is TGTGCCAGCAGCCCACAGACAGGGGGTACGACGCAGTATTTT. Translating gives CASSPQTGGTTQYF.

This chain connects TRBV18 to TRBJ1-2; 9 nucleotides match TRBD1. Trimming took 6 bases from V and 2 from J; bases not matched to a gene: 7. Germline V CDR1 and CDR2: KGHSH, LQKENI. This CDR3 has 15 amino acids. In DNA, the CDR3 is TGTGCCAGCTCGAAACCGGGACAGGGAAACTATGGCTACACCTTC. This gives the protein CASSKPGQGNYGYTF.